The rows below give T cell receptor beta chains drawn from one sample of a study of beta chain features in type 1 diabetes. Sequencing was performed with immunoSEQ multiplex PCR; in TCRdb, only in-frame clones are kept and a portion is missing. The repertoire holds approximately 730,000 clones, with around 15% as singletons. The material sequenced was naive CD4+ T cells from blood. These receptors were collected from a man in his late teens or twenties with type 1 diabetes. Both conserved end residues are part of each CDR3. D genes are given only for firm matches. Some rows mark clone size as missing; the rest say once, few, many or name a class of expanded clone.

v_gene	abundance	j_gene	d_gene	CDR3nt	CDR3aa
TRBV29-1	.	TRBJ1-3	TRBD1	TGCAGCGTTGATGTCAGGGGGTCTGGAAACACCATATATTTT	CSVDVRGSGNTIYF
TRBV1	.	TRBJ1-5	.	TGCACCAGCAGCCACGTTCCCGTGGACAGCAATCAGCCCCAGCATTTT	CTSSHVPVDSNQPQHF
TRBV7-9	few	TRBJ2-7	.	TGTGCCAGCAGAGGCTACGCAGCGGGACAGGACATCTACGAGCAGTACTTC	CASRGYAAGQDIYEQYF
TRBV4-1	few	TRBJ1-2	TRBD1	TGCGCCAGCAGCCGGTACCCGGACAGGGTGGATGGCTACACCTTC	CASSRYPDRVDGYTF
TRBV10-1	.	TRBJ2-1	TRBD1	TGCGCCAGCAGTGAGTGGTCAGGGGGTAATTCTGAGCAGTTCTTC	CASSEWSGGNSEQFF
TRBV7-2	few	TRBJ1-2	.	TGTGCCAGCAGCTTGCAGGGAAACTATGGCTACACCTTC	CASSLQGNYGYTF
TRBV11-2	few	TRBJ2-7	.	TGTGCCAGCGGCCTTAAAGAGCAGTACTTC	CASGLKEQYF
TRBV29-1	few	TRBJ1-2	TRBD1	TGCAGCGTTGGGGGGTGGACAGGGGCCACGGAAGGCTACACCTTC	CSVGGWTGATEGYTF
TRBV4-2	.	TRBJ2-3	TRBD2	TGTGCCAGCAGCCACCCCTCGTGGCGGGGGGGCACAGATACGCAGTATTTT	CASSHPSWRGGTDTQYF
TRBV30	few	TRBJ2-7	TRBD1	TGTGCCTGGAGTGGGGGGACAGGGGCAGACGAGCAGTACTTC	CAWSGGTGADEQYF
TRBV20-1	.	TRBJ2-5	.	TGCAGTGCTAGAAGCATGGAGACCCAGTACTTC	CSARSMETQYF
TRBV5-4	few	TRBJ2-5	.	TGTGCCAGCAAACGATGGGGAAGGGAGACCCAGTACTTC	CASKRWGRETQYF
TRBV7-9	.	TRBJ1-1	.	TGTGCCAGCAGCTTAGCTACACGGCCGAACACTGAAGCTTTCTTT	CASSLATRPNTEAFF
TRBV9	.	TRBJ2-3	TRBD2	TGTGCCAGCAGCGCCCAGCGGGGTACTAGCACAGATACGCAGTATTTT	CASSAQRGTSTDTQYF
TRBV2	few	TRBJ2-5	.	TGTGCCAGCAGGGCCGGGACGAACCAAGAGACCCAGTACTTC	CASRAGTNQETQYF
TRBV27	.	TRBJ2-2	TRBD1	TGTGCCAGCATCCGGACAGGGGCCACCGGGGAGCTGTTTTTT	CASIRTGATGELFF
TRBV5-6	few	TRBJ2-7	TRBD1	TGTGCCAGCAGCCTACCCCTGGGACAGGGGTCCTACGAGCAGTACTTC	CASSLPLGQGSYEQYF
TRBV6-5	few	TRBJ1-3	.	TGTGCCAGCATGCGGGAGGGTGGAGGAAACACCATATATTTT	CASMREGGGNTIYF
TRBV30	few	TRBJ2-3	.	TGTGCCTGGAGTGTACATATTGGCGGCATAGATACGCAGTATTTT	CAWSVHIGGIDTQYF
TRBV5-4	.	TRBJ2-5	.	TGTGCCAGCAGTGAAGGGGGAGAGACCCAGTACTTC	CASSEGGETQYF
TRBV29-1	few	TRBJ2-7	.	TGCAGCGTTGGCTGGGTATCCTACGAGCAGTACTTC	CSVGWVSYEQYF
TRBV19	.	TRBJ1-5	.	TGTGCCAGTAGTGGTGGCAGTGCGAGCAATCAGCCCCAGCATTTT	CASSGGSASNQPQHF
TRBV30	few	TRBJ1-2	.	TGTGCCTGGAAGGTGGCGTTGGGGCTGAAAAACTATGGCTACACCTTC	CAWKVALGLKNYGYTF
TRBV7-9	few	TRBJ2-3	.	TGTGCCAGCAGCTTTGCGGGGACTGCCACAGATACGCAGTATTTT	CASSFAGTATDTQYF
TRBV28	few	TRBJ1-2	.	TGTGCCAGCAGCTTTGACAGCAACTATGGCTACACCTTC	CASSFDSNYGYTF
TRBV5-4	.	TRBJ2-5	TRBD1	TGTGCCAGCACGAACCCAGGGGGCGCGGGGGAGACCCAGTACTTC	CASTNPGGAGETQYF
TRBV30	.	TRBJ2-7	.	TGTGCCTGGAGTGTACTTTGGGGCGAGCAGTACTTC	CAWSVLWGEQYF
TRBV9	few	TRBJ1-6	.	TGTGCCAGCAGCGTCGGAGGGGGGAATAATTCACCCCTCCACTTT	CASSVGGGNNSPLHF
TRBV14	.	TRBJ2-1	.	TGTGCCAGCAGCCCCCGAAGGCATGAGCAGTTCTTC	CASSPRRHEQFF
TRBV5-4	.	TRBJ2-7	.	TGTGCCAGCAGCCAGGACATATACGAGCAGTACTTC	CASSQDIYEQYF
TRBV28	.	TRBJ2-6	TRBD1	TGTGCCAGCAGTTCGATTACGGCACAGGACAGGAACGTCCTGACTTTC	CASSSITAQDRNVLTF
TRBV19	.	TRBJ1-5	TRBD1	TGTGCCAGTGACAGGGGCGGTACGCAGCCCCAGCATTTT	CASDRGGTQPQHF
TRBV7-2	.	TRBJ1-1	TRBD1	TGTGCCAGCAGCTCGACAGGGTACACTGAAGCTTTCTTT	CASSSTGYTEAFF
TRBV30	few	TRBJ1-2	.	TGTGCCTGGAGTCCCGGAGGTGGCTACACCTTC	CAWSPGGGYTF
TRBV18	.	TRBJ1-2	.	TGTGCCAGCTCCGGCGAGATTCGGCACGGCTACACCTTC	CASSGEIRHGYTF
TRBV15	few	TRBJ2-5	TRBD1	TGTGCCACCAGCAGAGGAGGGACAGGGGGAGAGACCCAGTACTTC	CATSRGGTGGETQYF
TRBV4-1	.	TRBJ2-7	TRBD1	TGCGCCAGCAGCCCGCGACAGGGGGCCACCTACGAGCAGTACTTC	CASSPRQGATYEQYF
TRBV2	.	TRBJ2-7	.	TGTGCCAGCAGTGACATGGGCGGATCCTACGAGCAGTACTTC	CASSDMGGSYEQYF
TRBV27	.	TRBJ1-1	.	TGTGCCAGCAGTTTATCGGTATCGTCAGACAAAGCTTTCTTT	CASSLSVSSDKAFF
TRBV19	.	TRBJ2-6	.	TGTGCCACCCCCTTGACCGATGGGGCCAACGTCCTGACTTTC	CATPLTDGANVLTF
TRBV18	few	TRBJ1-2	.	TGTGCCAGCTCGGCCCCGGAGGATAACTATGGCTACACCTTC	CASSAPEDNYGYTF
TRBV5-1	few	TRBJ1-1	.	TGCGCCAGCAGCAATATACAGGGAGGGGACACTGAAGCTTTCTTT	CASSNIQGGDTEAFF
TRBV7-8	few	TRBJ1-5	.	TGTGCCAGCAGCTTAGGAGGGGGTTGGAGCAATCAGCCCCAGCATTTT	CASSLGGGWSNQPQHF
TRBV6-5	.	TRBJ1-6	.	TGTGCCAGCAGTCCCAGCCCGGCGGGAGCACCCCTCCACTTT	CASSPSPAGAPLHF
TRBV2	.	TRBJ2-6	.	TGTGCCAGCAGTGAAGGTAGGGACGTCCTGACTTTC	CASSEGRDVLTF
TRBV7-9	few	TRBJ2-3	TRBD2	TGTGCCAGCAGCTCGATCTGGACTAGCGGGGGGAACACAGATACGCAGTATTTT	CASSSIWTSGGNTDTQYF
TRBV23-1	few	TRBJ1-3	TRBD1	TGCGCCAGCAGTCCCAGACAGGGCTCTGGAAACACCATATATTTT	CASSPRQGSGNTIYF
TRBV11-1	few	TRBJ2-3	.	TGTGCCAGCAGCTCGAGGAGGGTACACACAGATACGCAGTATTTT	CASSSRRVHTDTQYF
TRBV21-1	few	TRBJ1-6	.	TGTGCCAGCAGCAAAAGGCGGACAGGGGAAGGAAATTCACCCCTCCACTTT	CASSKRRTGEGNSPLHF
TRBV10-3	few	TRBJ1-5	.	TGTGCCATCAGTGAGACCGATCAGCCCCAGCATTTT	CAISETDQPQHF
TRBV6-6	.	TRBJ1-5	.	TGTGCCAGCAGTTACTCGACAGGTGGCAATCAGCCCCAGCATTTT	CASSYSTGGNQPQHF
TRBV7-2	few	TRBJ2-1	.	TGTGCCAGCAGCCTCCAGGGTACGACGATTGTAGATGAGCAGTTCTTC	CASSLQGTTIVDEQFF
TRBV30	few	TRBJ2-7	.	TGTGCCTGGAGTGTGGGGGTGGGCGCCTACGAGCAGTACTTC	CAWSVGVGAYEQYF
TRBV27	few	TRBJ2-1	TRBD2	TGTGCCAGCTGGGGTTTGAAGGCGGGGGACAATGAGCAGTTCTTC	CASWGLKAGDNEQFF
TRBV19	few	TRBJ1-1	.	TGTGCCAGTAGTATGGGGACCTCCACTGAAGCTTTCTTT	CASSMGTSTEAFF